The 20 T cell receptor beta chains given below trace back to one sample, sequenced in a study of T cell repertoires in cytomegalovirus infection. MiXCR, run by TCRdb on the reads, gives a single entry per CDR3 protein. The sample records fewer than 700,000 distinct CDR3 sequences, less than 25% being singletons. Sequencing was performed on CD8+ T cells from PBMCs. The receptors were gathered from a human donor in good health (CMV status not recorded). Some clones in this sample may be carry-over from other donors' samples.

The CDR3 sequence: CASSQVGTSGGPPYNEQFF. For the CDR3, the DNA is TGCGCCAGCAGCCAAGTGGGGACTAGCGGGGGGCCCCCTTACAATGAGCAGTTCTTC. The chain uses TRBV4-1 and TRBJ2-1; the match to TRBD2 covers 15 bases. Germline assignment: CDR1 MGHRA and CDR2 YSYEKL. The CDR3 loop spans 19 amino acids. V trimming: 1 base; J trimming: 4 bases; junction bases outside the gene matches: 8.

This clonotype has a handful of counts. The chain uses TRBV10-1 and TRBJ2-7; D uncertain. The V end was cut by 9 bases, the J end by 2 bases, with 11 bases between. This CDR3 has 12 residues. Germline V gene data show CDR1 as WNHNN and CDR2 as SYGVQD (reference sequence). The CDR3 loop reads CASGVRTYEQYF. For the CDR3, the DNA is TGCGCCAGTGGGGTCAGGACCTACGAGCAGTACTTC.

In its sample, this clonotype was seen many times. The chain joins TRBV7-6 to TRBJ1-1; D perhaps matches TRBD1 (5 bases). Trimming left V 3 bases short and J 3 bases short, with 17 bases between. CDR3 size: 16 residues. CDR1 is SGHVS, CDR2 FNYEAQ, per germline. The CDR3 region has the DNA TGTGCCAGCAGCTTGGGCAGGGTGGGGCTCGACACTGAAGCTTTCTTT. Protein: CASSLGRVGLDTEAFF.

The V gene is TRBV12-3 or TRBV12-4, the J gene TRBJ2-7, with 9 positions matching TRBD1. This CDR3 is built from 14 residues. V lost 5 bases to trimming and J lost 3 bases; unmatched junction nucleotides: 5. CDR3 sequence (DNA): TGTGCCAGCAGTAAGGGACAGGGCTTCTACGAGCAGTACTTC. This translates into CASSKGQGFYEQYF.

The V and J genes are TRBV28 and TRBJ2-7; 14 bases map to TRBD2. Germline CDR1 and CDR2: MDHEN and SYDVKM. This CDR3 has 17 amino acids. J lost 0 bases, V lost 6 bases, and 7 bases had no gene match. The CDR3 DNA is TGTGCCAGCAGCCGGGGACTAGCGGGGGAGAGCTCCTACGAGCAGTACGTC. It yields the protein CASSRGLAGESSYEQYV.

This clonotype occurred a few times. The rearrangement joins TRBV29-1 to TRBJ2-7; 8 bases agree with TRBD1. This CDR3 is built from 12 residues. V lost 7 bases to trimming and J lost 1 base; unmatched junction nucleotides: 3. In germline, CDR1 is SQVTM, CDR2 ANQGSEA. The CDR3 DNA reads TGCAGCGCGACAGGGGAATCCTACGAGCAGTACTTC. Translating it yields CSATGESYEQYF.

This clonotype was detected only a few times. The chain couples TRBV4-3 to TRBJ1-5; 9 bases are a match to TRBD1. Germline V CDR1 and CDR2: LGHNA, YSLEER. Trimming cost V 0 bases and J 0 bases; bases outside gene matches: 9. The CDR3 contains 19 residues. The CDR3 sequence is CASSQDFVQGADSNQPQHF. In nucleotides, the CDR3 is TGCGCCAGCAGCCAAGATTTTGTACAGGGGGCCGATAGCAATCAGCCCCAGCATTTT.

To note about this clonotype: A read error may explain this, as a much larger clone is one base away. CDR3 amino acids: CVSSPAERGTDTQYF. The DNA of the CDR3 is TGTGTCAGCAGCCCAGCTGAGCGGGGGACAGATACGCAGTATTTT. The chain combines TRBV7-6 with TRBJ2-3; 8 bases match TRBD2. The CDR3 runs to 15 residues. Germline loops: CDR1 SGHVS, CDR2 FNYEAQ.

In its sample, this clonotype was seen a few times. This chain links TRBV14 with TRBJ1-2; D is unclear. V lost 3 bases and J 4 bases, leaving 9 bases between the germline ends. This CDR3 region has 13 residues. CDR1 is SGHDN, CDR2 FVKESK, per germline. CDR3 protein: CASSHHNSYGYTF. The CDR3 nucleotides are TGTGCCAGCAGCCATCATAACAGCTATGGCTACACCTTC.

Ten or more counts support this clonotype. The chain carries TRBV7-6 and TRBJ2-2, with D tentatively TRBD2 (5 bases). Germline CDR1 is SGHVS and CDR2 is FNYEAQ. V was clipped by 4 bases and J by 4 bases, with 19 bases between them. CDR3 length equals 17 residues. CDR3 nucleotides: TGTGCCAGCAGCTACACTCAAACGGGGAGATTCACCGGGGAGCTGTTTTTT. Amino acid sequence: CASSYTQTGRFTGELFF.

The genes are TRBV6-2 or TRBV6-3 and TRBJ2-7; perhaps TRBD2 as D (6 bases). V dropped 6 bases and J dropped 5 bases, with 14 bases sitting between them. The germline gives CDR1 MNHEY, CDR2 SVGEGT. The CDR3 length is 13 residues. CDR3 DNA: TGTGCCAGCAGCCGAGCCTGGGGGGACGAGCAGTACGTC. Amino acid sequence: CASSRAWGDEQYV.

J is TRBJ1-2 and V is TRBV25-1; 10 nucleotides line up with TRBD1. The CDR3 loop spans 12 amino acids. V gave up 10 bases and J gave up 8 bases; unmatched junction bases: 7. CDR1 is MGHDK and CDR2 is SYGVNS in the germline V gene. CDR3 sequence (DNA): TGTGCCATCGGGACAGGGGTGGGAGGCTACACCTTC. Translation: CAIGTGVGGYTF.

The rearrangement joins TRBV10-3 to TRBJ2-2, with D maybe TRBD1 (6 bases). V lost 0 bases and J 0 bases, leaving 8 bases between the germline ends. Germline V gene lookup returns CDR1 ENHRY and CDR2 SYGVKD. The CDR3 sequence is 16 residues long. In DNA, the CDR3 is TGTGCCATCAGTGAGTCGGGACATACGAACACCGGGGAGCTGTTTTTT. As protein: CAISESGHTNTGELFF.

This chain links TRBV19 with TRBJ1-1, with 8 bases aligning to TRBD1. V was clipped by 3 bases and J by 5 bases; unmatched bases: 8. The CDR3 has 15 residues. The germline gives CDR1 LNHDA, CDR2 SQIVND (reference sequence). Here the CDR3 DNA reads TGTGCCAGTAGTATCGCGGCTACAGGGGGAACTGAAGCTTTCTTT. Translation: CASSIAATGGTEAFF.

Turning to this clonotype: This may come from a read error, since a much larger clone is one base off. This sequence joins TRBV28 and TRBJ2-1, with D unresolved. CDR3 length: 12 amino acids. The V gene's germline CDR1 is MDHEN and CDR2 SYDVKM. The CDR3 DNA reads TGTGCCAGCAGTCTCCGTACCAATGTGCAGTTCTTC. Its protein product is CASSLRTNVQFF.

The chain is built from TRBV7-6 and TRBJ2-7; no definite D call. Germline V gene lookup returns CDR1 SGHVS and CDR2 FNYEAQ. There are 13 residues in the CDR3. V was clipped by 1 base and J by 6 bases, with 10 bases between them. CDR3 protein: CASSLGTHSEQYF. CDR3 nucleotides: TGTGCCAGCAGCTTAGGGACCCATAGCGAGCAGTACTTC.

This clonotype occurred a few times. The J gene is TRBJ1-1, the V gene TRBV20-1; D remains ambiguous. Trimming stripped 0 bases from V and 2 bases from J, with 19 bases between. In germline, CDR1 is DFQATT, CDR2 SNEGSKA (reference sequence). The CDR3 is 17 amino acids. CDR3: CSARDYRTTAFNTEAFF. The CDR3 nucleotides read TGCAGTGCTAGAGATTATAGGACCACAGCTTTTAACACTGAAGCTTTCTTT.

This clonotype was picked up many times. The chain uses TRBV12-3 or TRBV12-4 and TRBJ2-5; 8 positions match TRBD1. V dropped 5 bases and J dropped 7; count of bases not matched to a gene: 9. The CDR3 loop spans 14 amino acids. The chain's CDR3 is CASSPPGTGGTQYF. The DNA for the CDR3 is TGTGCCAGCAGTCCCCCGGGGACAGGCGGGACCCAGTACTTC.

The chain has TRBV29-1 and TRBJ1-2, with D possibly TRBD1 on 6 matching bases. Trimming left V 6 bases short and J 3 bases short, with 20 bases between. The CDR3 extends over 15 amino acids. Germline CDR1 reads SQVTM; CDR2 reads ANQGSEA. The CDR3 is CSVEAGVGGDYGYTF. CDR3 nucleotide sequence: TGCAGCGTCGAGGCAGGGGTGGGGGGTGACTATGGCTACACCTTC.

J is TRBJ2-7 and V is TRBV20-1; weak D call: TRBD1 (6 bases). Germline CDR1 and CDR2: DFQATT and SNEGSKA (reference sequence). This CDR3 spans 16 amino acids. V dropped 5 bases and J dropped 0 bases, with 20 bases sitting between them. CDR3 region: CSAYTPGTPSSYEQYF. The CDR3 bases are TGCAGTGCTTACACACCCGGGACACCGAGCTCCTACGAGCAGTACTTC.